These 25 T cell receptor beta chains share one sample of origin, sequenced in a study of T cell clonality in common variable immunodeficiency. Method: immunoSEQ multiplex PCR; TCRdb's copy keeps in-frame clones and lacks some. The sample was found to contain 40,000 to 50,000 clones, and every one recurs. Sequencing used peripheral blood mononuclear cells. These receptors were collected from a person aged 18 to 75 in good health.

This clone appeared many times. The CDR3 end is not reached by the read, which stops 3 residues before it; the germline J gene fills it in. The chain employs TRBV5-1 and TRBJ2-2, with 11 nucleotides matching TRBD2. The CDR3 runs 16 residues. J lost 2 bases, V lost 3 bases, and 3 bases had no gene match. Germline lookup yields CDR1 SGHRS and CDR2 YFSETQ. CDR3 sequence: CASSYLAGGNTGELFF. CDR3 DNA (partial): TGCGCCAGCAGCTATCTAGCGGGGGGAAACACCGGGGAG. Combining the CDR3 with reference TRBV5-1 and TRBJ2-2 gives the whole variable domain KAGVTQTPRYLIKTRGQQVTLSCSPISGHRSVSWYQQTPGQGLQFLFEYFSETQRNKGNFPGRFSGRQFSNSRSEMNVSTLELGDSALYLCASSYLAGGNTGELFFGEGSRLTVL.

This clone was counted many times. The read gets to within 3 residues of the CDR3 end, and the germline J gene fills in the rest. The chain combines TRBV2 with TRBJ2-1; TRBD2 matches at 7 bases. The CDR3 extends over 12 amino acids. Trimming took 6 bases from V and 8 from J; bases not matched to a gene: 4. CDR1 and CDR2 from the germline V gene are SNHLY and FYNNEI. The CDR3 bases that were read are TGTGCCAGCAGCTACAGCGGGGATGAG. This codes for CASSYSGDE. The entire CDR3 protein is CASSYSGDEQFF.

This clone was seen many times. Read data end 3 residues before the CDR3 end; the end is taken from the germline J gene. J is TRBJ2-3 and V is TRBV9; D ambiguous. The CDR3 sequence is 15 residues long. From germline, CDR1 is SGDLS and CDR2 YYNGEE. Trimming took 0 bases from V and 0 from J, leaving 8 bases between them. The CDR3: CASSVVSRSTDTQYF. The part of the CDR3 DNA that was read is TGTGCCAGCAGCGTAGTGTCGCGGAGCACAGATACG.

This clone was found many times. The read falls 3 residues short of the CDR3 end, and the missing part is taken from the germline J gene. The chain carries TRBV19 and TRBJ1-1, with D perhaps TRBD1 (5 bases). The V gene lost 3 bases and the J gene lost 2 bases, with 7 bases spanning the gap. Looked up from germline, CDR1 is LNHDA and CDR2 is SQIVND (reference sequence). The length of the CDR3 is 13 residues. The part of the CDR3 DNA that was read is TGTGCCAGTAGTATCGGACAAAACACTGAA. Its translation: CASSIGQNTE. The entire CDR3 protein is CASSIGQNTEAFF.

This clone has at least ten counts. The CDR3 end lies 3 residues beyond the end of the read and is filled in from the germline J gene. The rearrangement joins TRBV19 to TRBJ1-1; TRBD1 aligns across 7 bases. Germline CDR1 reads LNHDA; CDR2 reads SQIVND (reference sequence). J lost 0 bases, V lost 5 bases, and 9 bases had no gene match. The length of the CDR3 is 16 residues. The CDR3: CASSSTPGQMNTEAFF. The DNA read from the CDR3 is TGTGCCAGTAGTTCAACCCCGGGACAGATGAACACTGAA.

This clone was recorded many times. The CDR3 goes on 3 residues after the read ends, and that part is filled in from the germline J gene. The chain combines TRBV19 with TRBJ2-3, with 12 positions matching TRBD2. V was pared by 6 bases and J by 3 bases, with 7 bases of the junction left unmatched. Germline V gives CDR1 LNHDA, CDR2 SQIVND (reference sequence). The CDR3 is 16 amino acids. The covered CDR3 bases are TGTGCCAGTAGGCGGATAACTAGCGGGGGGACAGATACG. Protein: CASRRITSGGTDT. The CDR3 in full is CASRRITSGGTDTQYF. Full variable domain (rest looked up from reference TRBV19 and TRBJ2-3): DGGITQSPKYLFRKEGQNVTLSCEQNLNHDAMYWYRQDPGQGLRLIYYSQIVNDFQKGDIAEGYSVSREKKESFPLTVTSAQKNPTAFYLCASRRITSGGTDTQYFGPGTRLTVL.

Many counts were recorded for this clone. A junction end diverges from the germline sequence, so it may reflect a read error. The CDR3 extends 3 residues past the end of the read, so its final part is completed from the germline J gene. The rearrangement links TRBV4-2 to TRBJ2-7, with D hard to call. This CDR3 contains 16 residues. The germline gives CDR1 LGHNA, CDR2 YNFKEQ. CDR3 amino acids: CASSQDRSIKGYEQYF. The CDR3 bases that were read are TGCGCCAGCAGCCAAGATAGGAGCATTAAGGGCTACGAG.

On this clone itself: The missing CDR3 end, 3 residues past where the read stops, is filled in from the germline J gene. This rearrangement joins TRBV30 to TRBJ1-3; no definite D call. Trimming took off 1 base at V and 4 bases at J, with 17 bases between the two ends. The germline V gene has CDR1 GTSNPN and CDR2 SVGIG (reference sequence). CDR3 size: 16 residues. This CDR3 reads CAWSGPYRGPGNTIYF. The part of the CDR3 DNA that was read is TGTGCCTGGAGTGGCCCCTACCGAGGGCCAGGAAACACC.

Concerning this clone itself: Given a much more abundant clone one base away, this may be a read error. The read ends 3 residues early relative to the CDR3; the germline J gene fills the gap. The rearrangement uses TRBV2 and TRBJ1-5; 7 nucleotides match TRBD1. The V gene's germline CDR1 is SNHLY and CDR2 FYNNEI. The CDR3 spans 16 residues. CDR3 amino acids: CASRGGGQVGNKPQHF. CDR3 DNA, as far as it was read: TGTGCCAGCAGGGGAGGAGGACAGGTGGGCAATAAGCCC.

This clone was picked up many times. The read is 3 residues too short to cover the CDR3 end, so that end is filled in from the germline J gene. The same CDR3 arises from other DNA sequences in this sample as well. The chain employs TRBV5-1 and TRBJ2-1; 7 bases fit TRBD1. The V gene end was trimmed by 0 bases and the J gene end by 6 bases; junction bases not matched to a gene: 3. The germline V gene encodes CDR1 SGHRS and CDR2 YFSETQ. The length of the CDR3 is 14 residues. CDR3 residues: CASSLVSGGNEQFF. CDR3 bases read: TGCGCCAGCAGCTTGGTGTCAGGGGGCAATGAG. Full variable domain (remainder filled in from reference TRBV5-1 and TRBJ2-1): KAGVTQTPRYLIKTRGQQVTLSCSPISGHRSVSWYQQTPGQGLQFLFEYFSETQRNKGNFPGRFSGRQFSNSRSEMNVSTLELGDSALYLCASSLVSGGNEQFFGPGTRLTVL.

This clone was seen a handful of times. The read terminates 3 residues ahead of where the CDR3 ends, so the germline J gene completes it. This chain uses TRBV18 with TRBJ1-2, with TRBD1 matching over 9 bases. CDR1 KGHSH and CDR2 LQKENI come from the germline V gene. The CDR3 totals 14 residues. With 3 bases clipped from V and 7 bases from J, the junction kept 6 bases outside the gene matches. Incomplete CDR3 DNA: TGTGCCAGCTCACCGTTAGGACAGGGGTTTGGC. Translated: CASSPLGQGFG. The whole CDR3 sequence is CASSPLGQGFGYTF. The full variable domain, in which reference TRBV18 and TRBJ1-2 provide the parts outside the CDR3, is NAGVMQNPRHLVRRRGQEARLRCSPMKGHSHVYWYRQLPEEGLKFMVYLQKENIIDESGMPKERFSAEFPKEGPSILRIQQVVRGDSAAYFCASSPLGQGFGYTFGSGTRLTVV.

This clone has a handful of counts. The CDR3 end lies 3 residues beyond the end of the read and is filled in from the germline J gene. The chain uses TRBV18 and TRBJ1-1; D is perhaps TRBD1 (5 bases). The V and J ends lost 3 bases and 1 base respectively, with 9 bases between them. CDR1 and CDR2 from the germline V gene are KGHSH and LQKENI. The CDR3 is 14 amino acids. CDR3 loop: CASSPSDKNTEAFF. The part of the CDR3 DNA that was read is TGTGCCAGCTCACCTTCGGACAAGAACACTGAA.

This clone was observed at least ten times. The sequenced CDR3 bases are TGCGCCAGCAGCGTCGGGATCGGGGGGGGCAATCAGCCC. It translates to CASSVGIGGGNQP. The CDR3 in its entirety is CASSVGIGGGNQPQHF. The rearrangement joins TRBV5-1 to TRBJ1-5; tentative D call: TRBD1 (5 bases). The read terminates 3 residues before the CDR3 end, so the remaining end is supplied by the germline J gene. Germline V gene lookup returns CDR1 SGHRS and CDR2 YFSETQ. The CDR3 has 16 amino acids. The germline V and J ends were trimmed by 4 bases and 2 bases, with 16 bases remaining between them.

This clone was seen many times. CDR3 DNA (partial): TGTGCCACCAGGACTAGCGGGCCACAAGAGACC. Amino acid sequence: CATRTSGPQET. The CDR3, in full, reads CATRTSGPQETQYF. The chain links TRBV15 to TRBJ2-5, with 10 positions matching TRBD2. The read comes to an end 3 residues before the CDR3 does, leaving the germline J gene to fill in the end. J was trimmed by 2 bases and V by 6 bases; bases with no gene match: 3. The germline V gene has CDR1 LNHNV and CDR2 YYDKDF (reference sequence). This CDR3 is 14 amino acids long.

This clone was seen at least ten times. The CDR3 end falls 3 residues outside the read, so it is completed with the germline J gene. The J gene is TRBJ1-5, the V gene TRBV6-2 or TRBV6-3, with a tentative D call TRBD1 (6 bases). The CDR3 runs 13 residues. CDR1 is MNHEY, CDR2 SVGEGT, per germline. V was cut by 6 bases and J by 5 bases, with 11 bases left in between. The CDR3 sequence: CASSNRVDQPQHF. CDR3 bases read: TGTGCCAGCAGCAACAGGGTTGATCAGCCC.

This clone was detected only a few times. The CDR3 end is not reached by the read, which stops 3 residues before it; the germline J gene fills it in. This rearrangement joins TRBV11-3 to TRBJ1-3; D is unresolved. From germline, CDR1 is SGHNT and CDR2 YENEEA. The CDR3 spans 12 residues. V was clipped by 7 bases and J by 4 bases, with 8 bases between them. The CDR3 region is CASTGSGNTIYF. The CDR3 DNA, read in part, is TGTGCCAGCACGGGTTCGGGAAACACC.

The CDR3 reads CASRTHRVMNTEAFF. The sequenced CDR3 bases are TGTGCCAGTAGAACCCACAGGGTTATGAACACTGAA. The V gene is TRBV19, the J gene TRBJ1-1; possibly TRBD1 for D (6 bases). Sequencing ends 3 residues short of the CDR3 end; the germline J gene provides the rest. The CDR3 sequence is 15 residues long. Trimming pared 6 bases from V and 0 bases from J, leaving 14 bases between. Looked up from germline, CDR1 is LNHDA and CDR2 is SQIVND (reference sequence).

This clone was found many times. The CDR3 end is not reached by the read, which stops 3 residues before it; the germline J gene fills it in. The chain combines TRBV4-2 with TRBJ1-4; 12 positions match TRBD1. V gave up 0 bases and J gave up 0 bases; unmatched junction bases: 11. Germline-derived CDR1 and CDR2 are LGHNA and YNFKEQ. The CDR3 spans 21 residues. CDR3 region: CASSQDRGDRGLLATNEKLFF. The CDR3 DNA, read in part, is TGTGCCAGCAGCCAAGATCGGGGGGACAGGGGGCTACTAGCAACTAATGAAAAA.

This clone was counted many times. Read sequence stops 3 residues before the CDR3 end, and the germline J gene provides the missing end. The V call is TRBV7-9, the J call TRBJ1-1; a possible D gene is TRBD1 (6 bases). V lost 7 bases and J lost 6, with 21 bases in between. Per the germline V gene, CDR1 is SEHNR and CDR2 is FQNEAQ (reference sequence). The CDR3 contains 15 residues. CDR3 sequence reads: CASTSLRGLMAEAFF. CDR3 DNA (partial): TGTGCCAGCACCTCCTTGAGGGGGTTGATGGCTGAA.

This clone was counted many times. The CDR3 is cut off 3 residues early in the read; its end comes from the germline J gene. The J gene is TRBJ1-2, the V gene TRBV28, with 7 bases identical to TRBD1. Germline values: CDR1 MDHEN, CDR2 SYDVKM. The V gene end was trimmed by 3 bases and the J gene end by 2 bases; junction bases not matched to a gene: 3. The CDR3 totals 14 residues. CDR3 DNA, as far as it was read: TGTGCCAGCAGTTTTGGACAGGCCAACTATGGC. This encodes CASSFGQANYG. In full, the CDR3 reads CASSFGQANYGYTF.

Notes on this clone: The observed sequence ends 3 residues before the CDR3 terminus, with the missing tail filled in from the germline J gene. V and J are TRBV7-9 and TRBJ2-5, with TRBD2 identical over 9 bases. J gave up 2 bases and V 1 base, and 2 bases lay outside the gene matches. The CDR3 extends over 15 amino acids. Per the germline V gene, CDR1 is SEHNR and CDR2 is FQNEAQ (reference sequence). CDR3 residues: CASSLDLAGQETQYF. The DNA read from the CDR3 is TGTGCCAGCAGCTTAGATCTAGCGGGGCAAGAGACC.

This clone came up many times. The read terminates 3 residues before the CDR3 end, so the remaining end is supplied by the germline J gene. The rearrangement links TRBV2 to TRBJ2-3, with 9 bases lining up with TRBD2. CDR3 length: 15 residues. Trimming removed 6 bases from V and 4 bases from J; junction bases left unmatched: 8. Germline V gene data show CDR1 as SNHLY and CDR2 as FYNNEI. This CDR3 is CASRLGLAAPDTQYF. The CDR3 bases that were read are TGTGCCAGCAGACTGGGACTAGCTGCCCCAGATACG.

This clone showed up many times. Read sequence stops 3 residues before the CDR3 end, and the germline J gene provides the missing end. V and J are TRBV7-8 and TRBJ2-3; a weak D match, TRBD1 (6 bases). There are 14 residues in the CDR3. V lost 1 base and J 5 bases, leaving 10 bases between the germline ends. Germline V gene lookup returns CDR1 SGHVS and CDR2 FQNEAQ. Incomplete CDR3 DNA: TGTGCCAGCAGCTTAGAGGGGGAAGGAGATACG. This codes for CASSLEGEGDT. The complete CDR3 protein is CASSLEGEGDTQYF. Combining the CDR3 with reference TRBV7-8 and TRBJ2-3 gives the whole variable domain GAGVSQSPRYKVAKRGQDVALRCDPISGHVSLFWYQQALGQGPEFLTYFQNEAQLDKSGLPSDRFFAERPEGSVSTLKIQRTQQEDSAVYLCASSLEGEGDTQYFGPGTRLTVL.

This clone was picked up many times. The CDR3 end falls 3 residues outside the read, so it is completed with the germline J gene. This chain connects TRBV30 to TRBJ1-2, with D hard to call. CDR1 is GTSNPN and CDR2 is SVGIG in the germline V gene (reference sequence). The CDR3 extends over 14 amino acids. Partial CDR3 DNA: TGTGCCTGGACCCCCTTTCCGGGGTCGGGAGGC. Translated, it gives CAWTPFPGSGG. The complete CDR3 sequence is CAWTPFPGSGGYTF. The whole variable domain, filled in from reference TRBV30 and TRBJ1-2, reads SQTIHQWPATLVQPVGSPLSLECTVEGTSNPNLYWYRQAAGRGLQLLFYSVGIGQISSEVPQNLSASRPQDRQFILSSKKLLLSDSGFYLCAWTPFPGSGGYTFGSGTRLTVV.

There are many counts of this clone. Germline is not matched at one junction end, which may reflect a read error. The sequenced fragment ends 3 residues before the CDR3 boundary, so the rest is inferred from the germline J gene. The V gene is TRBV4-2, the J gene TRBJ1-2; a possible D gene is TRBD1 (5 bases). This CDR3 spans 15 amino acids. Germline values: CDR1 LGHNA, CDR2 YNFKEQ. CDR3 DNA, as far as it was read: TGCGCCAGCAGCCAAGATCTCGGCAGGGAGCATGGC. It yields the protein CASSQDLGREHG. The full CDR3 protein reads CASSQDLGREHGYTF.